A single sample is the source of the 10 T cell receptor beta chains below, sequenced in a study of control samples from healthy donors and cancer patients. Data came from immunoSEQ multiplex PCR; TCRdb stores just in-frame clones and leaves some out. This table holds about 26,000 clones, 82% found once. The sequencing input was PBMCs. The receptors shown here come from a man in his sixties with colorectal cancer.

The rearrangement joins TRBV29-1 to TRBJ1-2, with D perhaps matching TRBD1 (6 bases). Germline V CDR1 and CDR2: SQVTM, ANQGSEA. The CDR3 loop spans 11 amino acids. V shed 6 bases and J shed 5 bases, with 10 bases lying between them. The CDR3 sequence is CSVQQGYGYTF. The CDR3 DNA sequence: TGCAGCGTCCAACAGGGATATGGCTACACCTTC.

As DNA, the CDR3 is TGTGCCAGCAGCCGCATCGGGGACTCCTACGAGCAGTACTTC. The encoded protein is CASSRIGDSYEQYF. The chain links TRBV3-1 (or the pseudogene TRBV3-2) to TRBJ2-7, with TRBD2 as a possible D gene (5 bases). Germline loops: CDR1 LGHDT, CDR2 YNNKEL (reference sequence). The CDR3 spans 14 residues. V lost 4 bases, J lost 0 bases, and 10 bases lay in between.

V gene TRBV4-1 combines with J gene TRBJ2-3; 11 bases are a match to TRBD2. Germline assignment: CDR1 MGHRA and CDR2 YSYEKL. There are 18 residues in the CDR3. V trimming: 3 bases; J trimming: 5 bases; junction bases outside the gene matches: 13. The CDR3 coding sequence is TGCGCCAGCAGCCATGCAATCTTACTAGCGGGGGCGCGAGATACGCAGTATTTT. It specifies CASSHAILLAGARDTQYF.

The chain carries TRBV5-1 and TRBJ2-2; TRBD1 matches at 9 bases. There are 15 residues in the CDR3. Germline lookup yields CDR1 SGHRS and CDR2 YFSETQ. The ends lost 4 bases at V and 3 bases at J; junction bases unmatched: 4. The CDR3 is CASSRDRADTGELFF. The CDR3 coding sequence is TGCGCCAGCAGCCGGGACAGGGCTGACACCGGGGAGCTGTTTTTT.

V is TRBV3-1 (or the pseudogene TRBV3-2) and J is TRBJ1-6; D gene uncertain. The CDR3 extends over 13 amino acids. Germline loops: CDR1 LGHDT, CDR2 YNNKEL (reference sequence). The ends were cut back, 2 bases at V and 13 bases at J, with 12 bases in the middle. The CDR3 spells CASSQNAGLPLHF. The CDR3 DNA follows: TGTGCCAGCAGCCAAAATGCTGGGCTGCCCCTCCACTTT.

Only a few counts were recorded for this clone. Within the sample, other DNA sequences also encode this same CDR3. V and J are TRBV6-5 and TRBJ1-4; a weak D match, TRBD1 (5 bases). The CDR3 is 14 residues long. CDR1 and CDR2 from the germline V gene are MNHEY and SVGAGI. The V gene lost 6 bases and the J gene lost 2 bases, with 10 bases spanning the gap. DNA of the CDR3: TGTGCCAGCAGGCGGGGGTGGACTAATGAAAAACTGTTTTTT. Its translation: CASRRGWTNEKLFF.

The chain has TRBV12-2 and TRBJ1-2. TRBV12-2 is assigned pseudogene status. The CDR3 is 17 amino acids. CDR3 loop: CASRFIEGGRLNYGYTF. The CDR3 region has the DNA TGTGCAAGTCGCTTCATAGAGGGGGGGCGGCTCAACTATGGCTACACCTTC.

The chain couples TRBV19 to TRBJ1-2; D perhaps matches TRBD1 (5 bases). Looked up from germline, CDR1 is LNHDA and CDR2 is SQIVND (reference sequence). Trimming took 6 bases from V and 2 from J, leaving 13 bases between them. This CDR3 comprises 14 residues. In nucleotides, the CDR3 is TGTGCCAGTAGCCCAATGAGGGGAAACTATGGCTACACCTTC. This translates into CASSPMRGNYGYTF. Together with reference TRBV19 and TRBJ1-2, the CDR3 gives the full variable domain: DGGITQSPKYLFRKEGQNVTLSCEQNLNHDAMYWYRQDPGQGLRLIYYSQIVNDFQKGDIAEGYSVSREKKESFPLTVTSAQKNPTAFYLCASSPMRGNYGYTFGSGTRLTVV.

This clone was detected only a few times. The chain links TRBV30 to TRBJ2-7; 8 nucleotides match TRBD1. J was trimmed by 3 bases and V by 0 bases; bases with no gene match: 10. The CDR3 has 16 amino acids. The germline CDR1 and CDR2 sequences are GTSNPN and SVGIG (reference sequence). The CDR3 DNA reads TGTGCCTGGAGTGTATCCAGGACAGGGAATGGCTACGAGCAGTACTTC. Its protein product is CAWSVSRTGNGYEQYF.

Judged by abundance, this clone is medium-sized. The V and J genes are TRBV2 and TRBJ1-1, with 7 bases that match TRBD1. The CDR3 has 16 amino acids. In germline, CDR1 is SNHLY, CDR2 FYNNEI. The V segment lost 8 bases and the J segment 0 bases; nucleotides outside the gene matches: 12. CDR3 residues: CASQRTGIAMNTEAFF. The CDR3 DNA reads as TGTGCCAGCCAAAGGACAGGAATAGCAATGAACACTGAAGCTTTCTTT.